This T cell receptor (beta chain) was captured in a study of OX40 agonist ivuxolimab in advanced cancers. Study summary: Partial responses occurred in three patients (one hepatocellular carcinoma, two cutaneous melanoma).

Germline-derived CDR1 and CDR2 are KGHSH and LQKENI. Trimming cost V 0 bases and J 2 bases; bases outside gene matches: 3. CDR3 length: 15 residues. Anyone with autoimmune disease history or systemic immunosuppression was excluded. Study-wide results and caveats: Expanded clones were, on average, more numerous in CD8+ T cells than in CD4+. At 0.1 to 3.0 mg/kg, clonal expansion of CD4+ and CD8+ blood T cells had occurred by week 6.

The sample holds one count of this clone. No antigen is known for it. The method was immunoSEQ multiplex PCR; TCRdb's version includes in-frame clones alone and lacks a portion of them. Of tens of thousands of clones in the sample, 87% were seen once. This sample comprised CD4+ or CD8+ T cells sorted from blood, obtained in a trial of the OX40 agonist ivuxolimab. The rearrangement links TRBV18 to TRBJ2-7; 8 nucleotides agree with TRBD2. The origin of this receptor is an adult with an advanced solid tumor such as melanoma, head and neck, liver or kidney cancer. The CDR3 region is CASSPPAGGTYEQYF. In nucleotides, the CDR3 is TGTGCCAGCTCACCACCGGCGGGGGGTACCTACGAGCAGTACTTC.